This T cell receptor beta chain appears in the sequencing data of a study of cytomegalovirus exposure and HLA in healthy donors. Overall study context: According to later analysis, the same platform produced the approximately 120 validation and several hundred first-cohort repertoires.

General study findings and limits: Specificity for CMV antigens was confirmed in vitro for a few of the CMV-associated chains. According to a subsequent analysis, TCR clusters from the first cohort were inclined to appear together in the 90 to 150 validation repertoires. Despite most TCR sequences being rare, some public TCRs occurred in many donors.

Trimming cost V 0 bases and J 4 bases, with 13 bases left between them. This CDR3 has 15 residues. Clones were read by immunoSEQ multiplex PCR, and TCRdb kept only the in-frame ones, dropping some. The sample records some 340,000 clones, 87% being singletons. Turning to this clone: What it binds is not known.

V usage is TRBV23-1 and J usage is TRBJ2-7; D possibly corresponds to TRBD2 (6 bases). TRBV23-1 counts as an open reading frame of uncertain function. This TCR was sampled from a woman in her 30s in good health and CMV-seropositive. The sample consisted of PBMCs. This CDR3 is CASSQSETSGYEQYF. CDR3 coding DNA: TGCGCCAGCAGTCAATCTGAGACTAGTGGGTACGAGCAGTACTTC.